The 16 T cell receptor beta chains below come from one sample, sequenced in a study of T-cell reconstitution after alpha-beta-depleted transplantation in children. During its preparation, the TCRbeta library received unique molecular identifiers. TCRdb passed the PCR reads through MiXCR, listing each CDR3 protein once. The table lists some 590,000 distinct CDR3 sequences, 8% to 11% of them singletons. This sample comprised PBMCs from the stem cell graft donor, obtained from the stem cell graft. The receptors come from a human donor who donated a stem cell graft to a child with acute myeloid leukemia.

This clonotype came up many times. The V and J genes are TRBV20-1 and TRBJ2-1; TRBD2 might be the D (6 bases). The V and J ends lost 0 bases and 9 bases respectively, with 15 bases between them. This CDR3 is 14 amino acids long. Looked up from germline, CDR1 is DFQATT and CDR2 is SNEGSKA (reference sequence). This CDR3 is CSARDRNGRGEQFF. DNA for the CDR3: TGCAGTGCTAGAGATCGTAACGGGAGAGGTGAGCAGTTCTTC.

The J gene is TRBJ2-7, the V gene TRBV25-1; D unclear. CDR1 is MGHDK, CDR2 SYGVNS, per germline. There are 13 residues in the CDR3. Trimming left V 1 base short and J 0 bases short, with 4 bases between. The CDR3: CASSESASYEQYF. CDR3 coding DNA: TGTGCCAGCAGTGAATCGGCCTCCTACGAGCAGTACTTC.

This rearrangement joins TRBV29-1 to TRBJ1-1, with 7 bases fitting TRBD1. V was pared by 3 bases and J by 5 bases, with 6 bases of the junction left unmatched. Germline lookup yields CDR1 SQVTM and CDR2 ANQGSEA. The CDR3 length is 13 residues. In DNA form, the CDR3 reads TGCAGCGTTGAGGGCAGGGGGAGGACTGAAGCTTTCTTT. This encodes CSVEGRGRTEAFF.

The V and J genes are TRBV5-1 and TRBJ2-1; 10 bases line up with TRBD2. Germline V CDR1 and CDR2: SGHRS, YFSETQ. CDR3 length: 15 amino acids. After removal of 4 bases from V and 8 bases from J, the junction contained 9 bases not matched to a gene. CDR3 bases: TGCGCCAGCAGCCCCCAAGCGGGAGGGCCCTATGAGCAGTTCTTC. Translated, it gives CASSPQAGGPYEQFF.

The V gene is TRBV20-1, the J gene TRBJ2-5; tentative D call: TRBD2 (6 bases). The V end lost 6 bases, the J end lost 2 bases, and 19 bases lay between the germline ends. Germline-derived CDR1 and CDR2 are DFQATT and SNEGSKA (reference sequence). This CDR3 has 15 residues. The CDR3 region has the DNA TGCAGTGCCGCGGACGGGGAGGCCGTACAAGAGACCCAGTACTTC. It specifies CSAADGEAVQETQYF.

V usage is TRBV7-2 and J usage is TRBJ1-6; weak D call: TRBD1 (6 bases). Per the germline V gene, CDR1 is SGHTA and CDR2 is FQGNSA. The CDR3 loop spans 14 amino acids. V was cut by 5 bases and J by 9 bases, with 14 bases left in between. CDR3 amino acids: CASSRDGGRSPLHF. The CDR3 DNA reads as TGTGCCAGCAGCCGGGACGGGGGGCGTTCACCCCTCCACTTT.

The chain's CDR3 is CSVTGTSGVSTSYNEQFF. Written as DNA, the CDR3 is TGCAGCGTTACCGGGACTAGCGGCGTCTCCACCTCCTACAATGAGCAGTTCTTC. This chain connects TRBV29-1 to TRBJ2-1, with TRBD2 matching 11 bases. Germline values: CDR1 SQVTM, CDR2 ANQGSEA. The CDR3 covers 18 residues. The ends lost 5 bases at V and 0 bases at J; junction bases unmatched: 12.

This clonotype was found a few times. The V call is TRBV28, the J call TRBJ1-1; 12 bases map to TRBD1. CDR3 length: 15 amino acids. The germline V gene has CDR1 MDHEN and CDR2 SYDVKM. V trimming: 6 bases; J trimming: 2 bases; junction bases outside the gene matches: 4. This chain's CDR3 is CASRGQGAGNTEAFF. CDR3 DNA: TGTGCCAGCAGGGGACAGGGGGCGGGTAACACTGAAGCTTTCTTT.

This clonotype has only a few counts. The genes are TRBV2 and TRBJ1-1; unclear D gene. The CDR3 has 14 amino acids. Looked up from germline, CDR1 is SNHLY and CDR2 is FYNNEI. The V end lost 3 bases, the J end lost 8 bases, and 16 bases lay between the germline ends. The CDR3, as DNA: TGTGCCAGCAGTGAGGGCAGGACGTCGAAAGAAGCTTTCTTT. Amino acid sequence: CASSEGRTSKEAFF.

This sequence joins TRBV19 and TRBJ2-2, with TRBD1 identical over 9 bases. The CDR3 contains 16 residues. Germline V gene sequence: CDR1 LNHDA, CDR2 SQIVND (reference sequence). V lost 3 bases to trimming and J lost 4 bases; unmatched junction nucleotides: 6. The CDR3 sequence: CASSIPGQGPTGELFF. The DNA of the CDR3 is TGTGCCAGTAGTATTCCGGGACAGGGACCCACCGGGGAGCTGTTTTTT.

This clonotype has more than one count but fewer than ten. The rearrangement joins TRBV12-3 or TRBV12-4 to TRBJ2-7; 8 nucleotides agree with TRBD2. The CDR3 runs 14 residues. J was trimmed by 0 bases and V by 6 bases; bases with no gene match: 4. The CDR3 here is CASSYGTSSYEQYF. DNA of the CDR3: TGTGCCAGCAGCTACGGGACTAGCTCCTACGAGCAGTACTTC.

J is TRBJ2-1 and V is TRBV7-9; 9 bases fit TRBD1. Germline trimming cut 2 bases from V and 6 bases from J; bases unmatched to any gene: 11. The CDR3 runs 17 residues. Per germline, CDR1 SEHNR and CDR2 FQNEAQ (reference sequence). CDR3 coding DNA: TGTGCCAGCAGCTTAAGTACAGGGGGCGTGGGGTTCAATGAGCAGTTCTTC. The encoded protein is CASSLSTGGVGFNEQFF.

This clonotype turned up a few times. The chain recombines TRBV25-1 with TRBJ1-1, with D unresolved. Germline loops: CDR1 MGHDK, CDR2 SYGVNS. The CDR3 runs to 15 residues. V was clipped by 3 bases and J by 3 bases, with 14 bases between them. This CDR3 is CASSDPGPGHTEAFF. The CDR3 DNA reads TGTGCCAGCAGTGACCCAGGACCCGGACACACTGAAGCTTTCTTT.

The rearrangement joins TRBV15 to TRBJ2-5; 7 bases match TRBD2. Germline CDR1 is LNHNV and CDR2 is YYDKDF (reference sequence). This CDR3 is built from 16 residues. J was trimmed by 4 bases and V by 0 bases; bases with no gene match: 8. As DNA, the CDR3 is TGTGCCACCAGCAGAGATTTCGGGGGAGGGCTAGAGACCCAGTACTTC. Its translation is CATSRDFGGGLETQYF. Together with reference TRBV15 and TRBJ2-5, the CDR3 gives the full variable domain: DAMVIQNPRYQVTQFGKPVTLSCSQTLNHNVMYWYQQKSSQAPKLLFHYYDKDFNNEADTPDNFQSRRPNTSFCFLDIRSPGLGDTAMYLCATSRDFGGGLETQYFGPGTRLLVL.

This clonotype showed up many times. The rearrangement uses TRBV6-1 and TRBJ2-3; D is ambiguous. This CDR3 spans 14 amino acids. Per germline, CDR1 MNHNS and CDR2 SASEGT. The ends were cut back, 2 bases at V and 7 bases at J, with 13 bases in the middle. The CDR3 coding sequence is TGTGCCAGCAGTGAATCTGGGGTGCTAAATACGCAGTATTTT. It translates to CASSESGVLNTQYF.

This clonotype appeared many times. The rearrangement uses TRBV12-3 or TRBV12-4 and TRBJ1-3; D not resolved. V dropped 6 bases and J dropped 4 bases, with 4 bases sitting between them. The CDR3 has 11 residues. DNA of the CDR3: TGTGCCAGCAGCATCGGAAACACCATATATTTT. Its protein product is CASSIGNTIYF.